One sample yielded the 25 T cell receptor beta chains listed below, sequenced in a study of shared clonotypes between healthy human individuals. The assay was immunoSEQ multiplex PCR, and TCRdb's table has in-frame clones only and misses some. The table has 2.5 million or so clones, approximately 90% seen once. The specimen sequenced was naive CD4+ T cells sorted from blood. As for subset: CD45RA+ positively selected. The source is a man aged 18 to 30 in good health.

The chain is built from TRBV6-1 and TRBJ1-2; TRBD1 matches at 7 bases. Germline-derived CDR1 and CDR2 are MNHNS and SASEGT. V lost 5 bases, J lost 7 bases, and 13 bases stayed unmatched. The CDR3 covers 15 residues. DNA of the CDR3: TGTGCCAGCAGTCTGCGGACAGGACCCGTTGGTGGCTACACCTTC. It yields the protein CASSLRTGPVGGYTF.

V usage is TRBV27 and J usage is TRBJ2-7; D is undetermined. V gave up 1 base and J gave up 7 bases, with 11 bases separating them. Germline V gives CDR1 MNHEY, CDR2 SMNVEV (reference sequence). CDR3 size: 13 residues. The CDR3 loop is CASSLYPPREQYF. The CDR3, as DNA: TGTGCCAGCAGTTTATACCCACCGAGGGAGCAGTACTTC.

The V call is TRBV18, the J call TRBJ1-5, with 8 bases aligning to TRBD1. The CDR3 extends over 17 amino acids. Trimming took 4 bases from V and 2 from J; bases not matched to a gene: 10. CDR1 and CDR2 (germline): KGHSH, LQKENI. CDR3 DNA sequence: TGTGCCAGCTCACGGGACAGGATCACATTTGGCAATCAGCCCCAGCATTTT. This gives the protein CASSRDRITFGNQPQHF.

The gene calls are TRBV5-1 and TRBJ2-3; D possibly corresponds to TRBD1 (6 bases). The CDR3 consists of 17 residues. The germline V and J ends were trimmed by 0 bases and 6 bases, with 20 bases remaining between them. The germline V gene encodes CDR1 SGHRS and CDR2 YFSETQ. CDR3 nucleotide sequence: TGCGCCAGCAGCTTGGTCACCAGGGGAAGTTTTGGGGATACGCAGTATTTT. It encodes CASSLVTRGSFGDTQYF.

This rearrangement joins TRBV11-3 to TRBJ2-5; 7 bases align to TRBD1. Per germline, CDR1 SGHNT and CDR2 YENEEA. Trimming removed 5 bases from V and 3 bases from J; junction bases left unmatched: 3. This CDR3 is built from 13 residues. The CDR3 spells CASSTQGKETQYF. The CDR3 nucleotides are TGTGCCAGCAGCACACAGGGGAAAGAGACCCAGTACTTC.

This chain uses TRBV9 with TRBJ1-2; D uncertain. Trimming pared 0 bases from V and 8 bases from J, leaving 17 bases between. The germline V gene encodes CDR1 SGDLS and CDR2 YYNGEE. There are 15 residues in the CDR3. The CDR3 DNA reads as TGTGCCAGCAGCGTAGGCGTTGGTACCCTCCAGGGCTACACCTTC. Its protein product is CASSVGVGTLQGYTF.

This clone turned up a few times. The chain couples TRBV21-1 to TRBJ1-1. TRBV21-1 is a known pseudogene. This CDR3 has 15 amino acids. CDR3 protein: CASSKEEGHDTEAFF. DNA of the CDR3: TGTGCCAGCAGCAAAGAGGAGGGGCATGACACTGAAGCTTTCTTT.

This clone was seen a single time. Other DNA variants within this sample encode the same CDR3. This chain connects TRBV11-3 to TRBJ2-3; D uncertain. Deletions cut 0 bases from V and 1 base from J, with 5 bases between. CDR3 size: 14 residues. In germline, CDR1 is SGHNT, CDR2 YENEEA. The CDR3 sequence: CASSLEGGTDTQYF. CDR3 bases: TGTGCCAGCAGCTTAGAGGGCGGCACAGATACGCAGTATTTT.

The chain links TRBV12-5 to TRBJ2-7, with D perhaps matching TRBD1 (6 bases). The length of the CDR3 is 14 residues. CDR1 and CDR2 from the germline V gene are LGHNT and FRNRAP. Trimming cost V 1 base and J 3 bases, with 10 bases left between them. Written as DNA, the CDR3 is TGTGCTAGTGGTTTGGAAGAGGGGGTCTACGAGCAGTACTTC. This gives the protein CASGLEEGVYEQYF.

Here the CDR3 DNA reads TGTGCCCTCTCGGCAGGCCTTAATTCACCCCTCCACTTT. This codes for CALSAGLNSPLHF. This chain joins TRBV30 and TRBJ1-6; D call uncertain. CDR1 and CDR2 from the germline V gene are GTSNPN and SVGIG (reference sequence). The V gene lost 8 bases and the J gene lost 6 bases, with 14 bases spanning the gap. The CDR3 consists of 13 residues.

As for this clone: Distinct nucleotide sequences in the sample also encode this CDR3. The CDR3 DNA reads TGCGCCAGCAGCCTGCGGACAGGCACCTACGAGCAGTACTTC. Translating gives CASSLRTGTYEQYF. V usage is TRBV5-1 and J usage is TRBJ2-7; 7 bases line up with TRBD1. This CDR3 is built from 14 residues. Germline V lookup: CDR1 SGHRS, CDR2 YFSETQ. Unmatched junction bases numbered 6, after V lost 4 bases and J lost 2 bases.

The gene calls are TRBV4-1 and TRBJ1-2; D not resolved. The V gene lost 0 bases and the J gene lost 0 bases, with 11 bases spanning the gap. Germline V gene data show CDR1 as MGHRA and CDR2 as YSYEKL. The CDR3 is made up of 16 amino acids. CDR3 sequence: CASSQEGGLSNYGYTF. The CDR3 nucleotides are TGCGCCAGCAGCCAAGAAGGAGGCCTTTCTAACTATGGCTACACCTTC.

The V gene is TRBV5-1, the J gene TRBJ1-6, with a weak D call TRBD1 (6 bases). The length of the CDR3 is 15 residues. Germline V gives CDR1 SGHRS, CDR2 YFSETQ. The ends were cut back, 3 bases at V and 5 bases at J, with 12 bases in the middle. In DNA form, the CDR3 reads TGCGCCAGCAGCTGGACGGACAGCGATAATTCACCCCTCCACTTT. Amino acids: CASSWTDSDNSPLHF.

The gene calls are TRBV2 and TRBJ2-3, with D perhaps being TRBD1 or TRBD2 (6 bases each). Trimming left V 6 bases short and J 5 bases short, with 18 bases between. The germline V gene encodes CDR1 SNHLY and CDR2 FYNNEI. This CDR3 has 15 residues. CDR3 sequence (DNA): TGTGCCAGCAGCCTAGTAAAGGGGGGAGGAGATACGCAGTATTTT. This encodes CASSLVKGGGDTQYF.

The chain employs TRBV7-2 and TRBJ2-2, with TRBD1 matching over 11 bases. The CDR3 has 18 residues. The germline V gene has CDR1 SGHTA and CDR2 FQGNSA. V shed 5 bases and J 5 bases; nucleotides not matched to a gene: 13. The CDR3 is CASSPGTGGRRGTGELFF. The DNA of the CDR3 is TGTGCCAGCAGCCCTGGGACAGGGGGGAGAAGGGGTACCGGGGAGCTGTTTTTT.

V usage is TRBV27 and J usage is TRBJ1-2, with D tentatively TRBD1 (6 bases). Germline lookup yields CDR1 MNHEY and CDR2 SMNVEV (reference sequence). This CDR3 has 14 amino acids. Trimming took 4 bases from V and 5 from J, leaving 14 bases between them. CDR3 protein: CASSSGAIRYGYTF. In nucleotides, the CDR3 is TGTGCCAGCAGTTCGGGGGCGATTCGGTATGGCTACACCTTC.

The CDR3 loop is CASSLVLAEQETQYF. CDR3 bases: TGTGCCAGCAGCTTAGTTTTGGCTGAACAAGAGACCCAGTACTTC. J is TRBJ2-5 and V is TRBV7-2; D is ambiguous. This CDR3 has 15 amino acids. Germline-derived CDR1 and CDR2 are SGHTA and FQGNSA. V gave up 1 base and J gave up 2 bases, with 11 bases separating them.

This chain links TRBV6-5 with TRBJ1-2; TRBD1 is a possible D gene (6 bases). Germline V gene lookup returns CDR1 MNHEY and CDR2 SVGAGI. V lost 3 bases and J 5 bases, leaving 16 bases between the germline ends. The CDR3 covers 15 residues. CDR3 sequence reads: CASSYARGQEYGYTF. CDR3 DNA: TGTGCCAGCAGTTATGCCAGGGGTCAGGAGTATGGCTACACCTTC.

The V and J genes are TRBV5-4 and TRBJ2-7, with a weak D call TRBD1 (6 bases). Trimming left V 0 bases short and J 5 bases short, with 12 bases between. This CDR3 has 14 amino acids. Germline V lookup: CDR1 SGHNT, CDR2 YYREEE (reference sequence). The chain's CDR3 is CASSLGGGSDEQYF. The CDR3 DNA follows: TGTGCCAGCAGCTTGGGAGGGGGTAGCGACGAGCAGTACTTC.

V and J are TRBV21-1 and TRBJ1-3; the D call in the table, TRBD1, was not verified against the DNA. TRBV21-1 is an annotated pseudogene. The CDR3 extends over 18 amino acids. CDR3 nucleotides: TGTGCCAGCAGCCTACGACCTCGACAGGGGTGCGCTGGAAACACCATATATTTT. This codes for CASSLRPRQGCAGNTIYF.

The rearrangement uses TRBV11-2 and TRBJ1-2; the D gene is possibly TRBD1 (6 bases). Germline V gives CDR1 SGHAT, CDR2 FQNNGV. V dropped 3 bases and J dropped 5 bases, with 13 bases sitting between them. CDR3 length: 14 residues. In DNA form, the CDR3 reads TGTGCCAGCAGCTTTAGGGGGGCAGGGTATGGCTACACCTTC. Protein product: CASSFRGAGYGYTF.

V gene TRBV4-3 combines with J gene TRBJ1-3; no clear D gene. The germline V gene has CDR1 LGHNA and CDR2 YSLEER. V lost 0 bases and J 0 bases, leaving 15 bases between the germline ends. The length of the CDR3 is 18 residues. The CDR3 bases are TGCGCCAGCAGCCAAGATTCTGGCAGAGCCTTCTCTGGAAACACCATATATTTT. Its translation: CASSQDSGRAFSGNTIYF.

The chain joins TRBV28 to TRBJ2-7, with D hard to call. The CDR3 loop spans 10 amino acids. Trimming removed 3 bases at V and 5 bases at J, with 2 bases between. Germline V CDR1 and CDR2: MDHEN, SYDVKM. DNA of the CDR3: TGTGCCAGCAGTTTGGACGAGCAGTACTTC. It translates to CASSLDEQYF.

CDR3 region: CASSHNKALDQPQHF. CDR3 nucleotide sequence: TGTGCCAGCAGCCACAACAAGGCACTTGATCAGCCCCAGCATTTT. The chain uses TRBV6-7 and TRBJ1-5; no firm D call. TRBV6-7 carries the ORF label, with uncertain function. Trimming removed 6 bases from V and 5 bases from J, with 17 bases in between. The CDR3 has 15 residues.

The V and J genes are TRBV7-2 and TRBJ2-5, with D unresolved. V lost 2 bases and J 4 bases, leaving 14 bases between the germline ends. The length of the CDR3 is 15 residues. Germline V gene data show CDR1 as SGHTA and CDR2 as FQGNSA. The CDR3, as DNA: TGTGCCAGCAGCTTAAGGATGGGGAAGGTAGAGACCCAGTACTTC. It codes for CASSLRMGKVETQYF. The whole variable domain, filled in from reference TRBV7-2 and TRBJ2-5, reads GAGVSQSPSNKVTEKGKDVELRCDPISGHTALYWYRQSLGQGLEFLIYFQGNSAPDKSGLPSDRFSAERTGGSVSTLTIQRTQQEDSAVYLCASSLRMGKVETQYFGPGTRLLVL.